The 8 T cell receptor beta chains reported below all come from one sample, sequenced in a study of cytomegalovirus exposure and HLA in healthy donors. PCR was performed using 60 Vbeta and 13 Jbeta primers. Here immunoSEQ multiplex PCR was the method, and the copy in TCRdb shows in-frame clones only, minus some. The profile shows roughly 150,000 clones, approximately 84% of them singletons. The sample taken for sequencing was PBMCs. These receptors all stem from a woman aged 35 to 49 in good health and CMV-seropositive.

The genes are TRBV28 and TRBJ2-2; D might be TRBD2 (5 bases). Looked up from germline, CDR1 is MDHEN and CDR2 is SYDVKM. The V gene lost 5 bases and the J gene lost 4 bases, with 8 bases spanning the gap. The CDR3 extends over 13 amino acids. In DNA form, the CDR3 reads TGTGCCAGCAGTACTAGACCCACCGGGGAGCTGTTTTTT. Protein sequence: CASSTRPTGELFF. Filled out from reference TRBV28 and TRBJ2-2, the complete variable domain reads DVKVTQSSRYLVKRTGEKVFLECVQDMDHENMFWYRQDPGLGLRLIYFSYDVKMKEKGDIPEGYSVSREKKERFSLILESASTNQTSMYLCASSTRPTGELFFGEGSRLTVL.

This clone occurred a few times. This specimen includes other DNA sequences encoding the same CDR3. In nucleotides, the CDR3 is TGCGCCAGCAGCCAAGATAGGGGAGGCTATGGCTACACCTTC. It is translated as CASSQDRGGYGYTF. This chain uses TRBV4-3 with TRBJ1-2, with D perhaps matching TRBD1 (5 bases). This CDR3 contains 14 residues. Germline values: CDR1 LGHNA, CDR2 YSLEER. The germline V and J ends were trimmed by 0 bases and 4 bases, with 9 bases remaining between them.

The rearrangement joins TRBV7-2 to TRBJ1-6; D gene uncertain. V lost 1 base and J lost 7, with 11 bases in between. This CDR3 contains 15 residues. Germline V gene lookup returns CDR1 SGHTA and CDR2 FQGNSA. CDR3 protein: CASSLVGSGNSPLHF. The CDR3, as DNA: TGTGCCAGCAGCTTAGTAGGGAGTGGGAATTCACCCCTCCACTTT.

The gene calls are TRBV28 and TRBJ2-3; 10 bases map to TRBD2. Germline trimming cut 2 bases from V and 5 bases from J; bases unmatched to any gene: 10. The CDR3 is 17 residues long. The germline CDR1 and CDR2 sequences are MDHEN and SYDVKM. The CDR3 spells CASSLNRLAGARDTQYF. The CDR3 coding sequence is TGTGCCAGCAGTTTAAACAGGCTAGCGGGAGCCCGAGATACGCAGTATTTT.

This clone was seen a handful of times. The V call is TRBV4-3, the J call TRBJ2-1, with D unresolved. Germline CDR1 LGHNA, CDR2 YSLEER. The CDR3 totals 15 residues. Trimming cost V 0 bases and J 7 bases, with 13 bases left between them. The CDR3 DNA is TGCGCCAGCAGCCAAGATGTGGGCCCCCGGAATGAGCAGTTCTTC. It yields the protein CASSQDVGPRNEQFF.

The V and J genes are TRBV27 and TRBJ1-1; 9 bases line up with TRBD1. Germline CDR1 is MNHEY and CDR2 is SMNVEV (reference sequence). The CDR3 is 15 residues long. The trim removed 7 bases at V and 6 bases at J, leaving 12 bases unmatched. CDR3 coding DNA: TGTGCCAGCAAGAAGGGACAGGGTTTATTTTCTGAAGCTTTCTTT. Translating gives CASKKGQGLFSEAFF.

The rearrangement uses TRBV28 and TRBJ1-1, with no clear D. V gave up 4 bases and J gave up 6 bases, with 15 bases separating them. CDR3 size: 14 residues. Germline V lookup: CDR1 MDHEN, CDR2 SYDVKM. CDR3 nucleotides: TGTGCCAGCAGTTCAAACTATCCCGAACCTGAAGCTTTCTTT. As protein: CASSSNYPEPEAFF.

The chain uses TRBV6-1 and TRBJ1-2; the D is unclear. The germline V and J ends were trimmed by 2 bases and 8 bases, with 15 bases remaining between them. The CDR3 has 14 amino acids. Per germline, CDR1 MNHNS and CDR2 SASEGT. CDR3 amino acids: CASSERGASWGYTF. The CDR3 DNA reads TGTGCCAGCAGTGAACGTGGTGCGTCGTGGGGCTACACCTTC.